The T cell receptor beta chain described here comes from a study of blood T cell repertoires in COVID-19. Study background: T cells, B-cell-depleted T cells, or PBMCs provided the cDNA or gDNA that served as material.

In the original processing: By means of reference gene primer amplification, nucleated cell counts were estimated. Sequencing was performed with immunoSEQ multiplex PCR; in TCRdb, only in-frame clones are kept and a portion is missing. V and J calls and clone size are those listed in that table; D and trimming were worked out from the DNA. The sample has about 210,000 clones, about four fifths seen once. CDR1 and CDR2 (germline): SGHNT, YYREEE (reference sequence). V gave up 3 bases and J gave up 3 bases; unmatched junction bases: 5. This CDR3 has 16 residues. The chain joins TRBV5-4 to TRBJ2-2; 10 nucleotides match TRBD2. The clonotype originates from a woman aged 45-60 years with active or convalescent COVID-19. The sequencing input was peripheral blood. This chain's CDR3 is CASSSALAGDTGELFF. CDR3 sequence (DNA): TGTGCCAGCAGCTCCGCTCTAGCGGGAGACACCGGGGAGCTGTTTTTT. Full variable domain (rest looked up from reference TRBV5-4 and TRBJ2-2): ETGVTQSPTHLIKTRGQQVTLRCSSQSGHNTVSWYQQALGQGPQFIFQYYREEENGRGNFPPRFSGLQFPNYSSELNVNALELDDSALYLCASSSALAGDTGELFFGEGSRLTVL.